The clone carrying this T cell receptor (beta chain) was seen more than once but under ten times. The record originates from a study of T cells after yellow fever vaccination. As TCR cDNA was made by 5'RACE template switching, a universal primer site and UMIs were added. TCRdb reprocessed the 5' RACE reads with MiXCR, giving one entry per CDR3 protein. Of 250,000 to 350,000 distinct CDR3 sequences in the sample, about 6.6% are singletons; the top ten hold 15% to 20%. The CDR3 covers 14 residues. CDR1 SGHTA and CDR2 FQGNSA come from the germline V gene. V lost 7 bases and J 0 bases, leaving 11 bases between the germline ends.

Sequenced material: PBMCs, taken more than 40 days after the first yellow fever vaccination. The source is a man aged 18 to 30 who received the YFV17D yellow fever vaccine. The chain has TRBV7-2 and TRBJ2-3; TRBD2 might be the D (5 bases). This CDR3 reads CASTDYLSTDTQYF. CDR3 nucleotide sequence: TGTGCCAGCACCGACTATCTTAGCACAGATACGCAGTATTTT.